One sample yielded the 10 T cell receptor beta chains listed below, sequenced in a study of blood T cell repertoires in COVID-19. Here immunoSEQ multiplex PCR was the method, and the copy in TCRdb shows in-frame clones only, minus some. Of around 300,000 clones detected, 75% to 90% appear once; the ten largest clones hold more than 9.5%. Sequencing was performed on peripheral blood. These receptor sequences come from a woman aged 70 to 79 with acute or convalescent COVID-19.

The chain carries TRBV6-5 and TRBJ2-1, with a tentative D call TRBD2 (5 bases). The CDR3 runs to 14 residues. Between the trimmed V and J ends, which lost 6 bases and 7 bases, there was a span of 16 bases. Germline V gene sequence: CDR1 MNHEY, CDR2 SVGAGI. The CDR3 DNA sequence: TGTGCCAGCAGCCCCTTGGGAGAGGGAAATGAGCAGTTCTTC. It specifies CASSPLGEGNEQFF.

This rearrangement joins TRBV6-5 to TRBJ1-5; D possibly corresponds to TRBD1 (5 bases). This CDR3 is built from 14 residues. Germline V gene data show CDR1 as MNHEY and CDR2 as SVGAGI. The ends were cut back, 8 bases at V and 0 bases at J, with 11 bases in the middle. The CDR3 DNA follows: TGTGCCAGCTGCCCGACAGCTAGCAATCAGCCCCAGCATTTT. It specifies CASCPTASNQPQHF.

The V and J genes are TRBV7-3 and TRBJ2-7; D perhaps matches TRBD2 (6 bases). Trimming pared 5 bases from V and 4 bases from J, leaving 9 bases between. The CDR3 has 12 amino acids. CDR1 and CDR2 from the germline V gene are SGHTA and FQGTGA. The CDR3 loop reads CASSLGTYEQYF. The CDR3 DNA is TGTGCCAGCAGCCTCGGGACTTACGAGCAGTACTTC. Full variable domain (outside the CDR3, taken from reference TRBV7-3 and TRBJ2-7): GAGVSQTPSNKVTEKGKYVELRCDPISGHTALYWYRQSLGQGPEFLIYFQGTGAADDSGLPNDRFFAVRPEGSVSTLKIQRTERGDSAVYLCASSLGTYEQYFGPGTRLTVT.

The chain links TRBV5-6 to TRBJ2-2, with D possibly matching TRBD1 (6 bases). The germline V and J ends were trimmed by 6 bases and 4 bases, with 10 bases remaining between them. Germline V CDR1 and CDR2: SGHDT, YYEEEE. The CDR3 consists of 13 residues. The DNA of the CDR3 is TGTGCCAGCATTAAAGGGGGCACCGGGGAGCTGTTTTTT. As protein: CASIKGGTGELFF.

CDR3 coding DNA: TGTGCCTGGACGACCGGACAGCACACAGATACGCAGTATTTT. Protein product: CAWTTGQHTDTQYF. V gene TRBV30 combines with J gene TRBJ2-3; D possibly corresponds to TRBD1 (6 bases). CDR1 and CDR2 (germline): GTSNPN, SVGIG (reference sequence). Trimming took 4 bases from V and 2 from J, leaving 13 bases between them. CDR3 length: 14 amino acids.

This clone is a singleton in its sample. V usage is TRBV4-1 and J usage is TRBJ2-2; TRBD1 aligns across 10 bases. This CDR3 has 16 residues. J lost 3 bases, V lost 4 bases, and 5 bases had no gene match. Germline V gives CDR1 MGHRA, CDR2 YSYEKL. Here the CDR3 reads CASSRGQGGDTGELFF. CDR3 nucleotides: TGCGCCAGCAGCCGAGGACAGGGGGGTGACACCGGGGAGCTGTTTTTT.

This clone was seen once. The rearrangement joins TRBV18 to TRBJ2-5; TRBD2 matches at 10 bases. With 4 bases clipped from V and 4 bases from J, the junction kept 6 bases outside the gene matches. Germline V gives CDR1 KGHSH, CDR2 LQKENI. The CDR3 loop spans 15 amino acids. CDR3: CASSLRTSGGETQYF. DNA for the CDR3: TGTGCCAGCTCACTCAGGACTAGCGGTGGAGAGACCCAGTACTTC.

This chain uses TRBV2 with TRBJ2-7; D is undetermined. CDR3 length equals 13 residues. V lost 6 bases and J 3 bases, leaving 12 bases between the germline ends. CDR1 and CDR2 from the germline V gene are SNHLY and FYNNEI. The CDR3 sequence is CASSLHGGYEQYF. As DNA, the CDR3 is TGTGCCAGCAGCCTGCACGGCGGCTACGAGCAGTACTTC.

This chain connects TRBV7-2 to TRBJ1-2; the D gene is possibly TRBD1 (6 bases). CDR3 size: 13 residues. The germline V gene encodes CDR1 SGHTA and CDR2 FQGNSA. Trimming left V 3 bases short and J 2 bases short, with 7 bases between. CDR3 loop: CASSFTGNYGYTF. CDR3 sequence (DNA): TGTGCCAGCAGCTTCACAGGGAACTATGGCTACACCTTC.

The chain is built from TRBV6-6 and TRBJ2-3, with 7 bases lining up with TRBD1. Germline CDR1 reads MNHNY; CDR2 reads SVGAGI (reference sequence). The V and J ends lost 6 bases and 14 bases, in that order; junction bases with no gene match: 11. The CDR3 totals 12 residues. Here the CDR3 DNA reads TGTGCCAGCAGAGTCGACAGGGCCAGGCCGTATTTT. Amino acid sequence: CASRVDRARPYF.